These 32 T cell receptor beta chains originate from one sample sequenced in a study of blood T cells in healthy people across ages (dated by TCRdb to between 2015 and 2017). Library preparation used 5' RACE. A second roughly 6 to 12 cycle PCR used a sample-barcoded 5' primer and a J-beta primer mix. TCRdb passed the public sequencing reads through fastp at Q25 and MiXCR, retaining productive beta sequences. Rows are unified per CDR3 protein, each entry keeping the most common DNA and genes. The sample table contains 1.8 million or so distinct CDR3 sequences; only one count was recorded for roughly two fifths of them. Clones ranked in the top ten supply under 25% of the sample. The sequencing sample was made of blood. The receptors come from a human donor in good health.

This clonotype was found a few times. The genes are TRBV10-3 and TRBJ1-6, with D perhaps matching TRBD1 (6 bases). The germline V gene has CDR1 ENHRY and CDR2 SYGVKD. This CDR3 is 16 amino acids long. With 2 bases removed from V and 0 bases from J, the gap between germline ends came to 8 bases. Here the CDR3 DNA reads TGTGCCATCAGTGAGCAGGGGAGCTCCTATAATTCACCCCTCCACTTT. This codes for CAISEQGSSYNSPLHF.

The chain has TRBV7-2 and TRBJ2-7, with 8 positions matching TRBD1. The CDR3 is made up of 16 amino acids. V gave up 1 base and J gave up 1 base; unmatched junction bases: 6. CDR1 SGHTA and CDR2 FQGNSA come from the germline V gene. The DNA of the CDR3 is TGTGCCAGCAGCTTAGATCGCGGACAGGGTTCCTACGAGCAGTACTTC. Translated: CASSLDRGQGSYEQYF.

This clonotype has more than one count but fewer than ten. J is TRBJ1-2 and V is TRBV7-8; 9 positions agree with TRBD1. The J segment lost 4 bases and the V segment lost 5 bases, leaving 11 bases of the junction unmatched. This CDR3 spans 16 amino acids. Germline assignment: CDR1 SGHVS and CDR2 FQNEAQ. CDR3 DNA: TGTGCCAGCAGCCAATTCCGGGACAGGGTGGGCTATGGCTACACCTTC. Its protein is CASSQFRDRVGYGYTF. The variable domain in full, completed from reference TRBV7-8 and TRBJ1-2, reads GAGVSQSPRYKVAKRGQDVALRCDPISGHVSLFWYQQALGQGPEFLTYFQNEAQLDKSGLPSDRFFAERPEGSVSTLKIQRTQQEDSAVYLCASSQFRDRVGYGYTFGSGTRLTVV.

The rearrangement uses TRBV10-3 and TRBJ1-2; 9 bases fit TRBD1. This CDR3 comprises 16 residues. Trimming took 6 bases from V and 4 from J; bases not matched to a gene: 12. Germline V gene sequence: CDR1 ENHRY, CDR2 SYGVKD. CDR3 in DNA: TGTGCCATCAGCGGGACAGGGAGTAATCGTGGCTATGGCTACACCTTC. Translating it yields CAISGTGSNRGYGYTF.

The gene calls are TRBV12-3 or TRBV12-4 and TRBJ2-1, with D perhaps TRBD2 (6 bases). The CDR3 totals 15 residues. Trimming shortened V by 4 bases and J by 1 base, and 11 bases separated the two germline ends. The DNA of the CDR3 is TGTGCCAGCAGTTCCGGGACTGAATCCTACAATGAGCAGTTCTTC. It yields the protein CASSSGTESYNEQFF.

This clonotype was counted once. One end of the junction varies from germline; a read error may be responsible. This chain joins TRBV4-1 and TRBJ2-5; D not certain. The germline CDR1 and CDR2 sequences are MGHRA and YSYEKL. This CDR3 is built from 15 residues. The CDR3 nucleotides are TGCGCCAGCTGCCAAGGTTTGATGGCAGAAGAGACCCAGTACTTC. It codes for CASCQGLMAEETQYF.

The chain employs TRBV10-3 and TRBJ2-3; 8 positions match TRBD1. Germline V CDR1 and CDR2: ENHRY, SYGVKD. This CDR3 contains 13 residues. CDR3 DNA sequence: TGTGCTAGGGCACAGGGGGTGTCAGATACGCAGTATTTT. This encodes CARAQGVSDTQYF.

The chain is built from TRBV20-1 and TRBJ2-3; TRBD2 matches 11 bases. After removal of 3 bases from V and 6 bases from J, the junction contained 8 bases not matched to a gene. The length of the CDR3 is 15 residues. Looked up from germline, CDR1 is DFQATT and CDR2 is SNEGSKA (reference sequence). CDR3 sequence (DNA): TGCAGTGCTAGGAAGACTAGCGGGACGCAGGATACGCAGTATTTT. Its protein is CSARKTSGTQDTQYF.

The chain joins TRBV27 to TRBJ1-1, with 7 bases lining up with TRBD1. Germline trimming cut 0 bases from V and 3 bases from J; bases unmatched to any gene: 7. Germline CDR1 MNHEY, CDR2 SMNVEV (reference sequence). The CDR3 sequence is 16 residues long. CDR3 amino acids: CASSLSGQRWYTEAFF. In DNA form, the CDR3 reads TGTGCCAGCAGTTTATCGGGACAGCGGTGGTACACTGAAGCTTTCTTT.

The chain joins TRBV20-1 to TRBJ2-3; D remains ambiguous. This CDR3 region has 16 residues. Trimming stripped 6 bases from V and 2 bases from J, with 21 bases between. Germline CDR1 reads DFQATT; CDR2 reads SNEGSKA (reference sequence). The CDR3, as DNA: TGCAGTGCGGATAACCGCAGCGAATCCCACACAGATACGCAGTATTTT. Translation gives CSADNRSESHTDTQYF.

The chain has TRBV2 and TRBJ2-3; 9 positions match TRBD2. V was clipped by 10 bases and J by 5 bases; unmatched bases: 10. The CDR3 runs 14 residues. In germline, CDR1 is SNHLY, CDR2 FYNNEI. The CDR3 DNA is TGTGCCACCGGTCCGGGACTAGCAGTAGATACGCAGTATTTT. This encodes CATGPGLAVDTQYF.

The chain combines TRBV18 with TRBJ1-5; unclear D gene. Germline CDR1 KGHSH, CDR2 LQKENI. This CDR3 contains 15 residues. Trimming removed 3 bases at V and 1 base at J, with 10 bases between. CDR3 DNA sequence: TGTGCCAGCTCACCCGCCGGAGGGAGCAATCAGCCCCAGCATTTT. It yields the protein CASSPAGGSNQPQHF.

This clonotype was detected only a few times. In DNA, the CDR3 is TGCGCCAGCAGCCGGCCGGGACGGAGCTCCTACGAGCAGTACTTC. Its protein is CASSRPGRSSYEQYF. V usage is TRBV5-1 and J usage is TRBJ2-7; D possibly matches TRBD1 or TRBD2 (5 bases each). This CDR3 contains 15 residues. Deletions cut 4 bases from V and 0 bases from J, with 14 bases between. CDR1 and CDR2 from the germline V gene are SGHRS and YFSETQ.

The chain links TRBV6-6 to TRBJ2-3; D gene uncertain. This CDR3 contains 16 residues. Germline lookup yields CDR1 MNHNY and CDR2 SVGAGI (reference sequence). Trimming took off 4 bases at V and 2 bases at J, with 16 bases between the two ends. The CDR3 nucleotides are TGTGCCAGCAGTTCAGTATCAGCAAAGCACACAGATACGCAGTATTTT. As protein: CASSSVSAKHTDTQYF.

Remarks on this clonotype: Mismatch with germline at one junction end may stem from a read error. The V gene is TRBV6-6, the J gene TRBJ2-1; possibly TRBD1 for D (7 bases). The CDR3 is made up of 12 amino acids. Germline loops: CDR1 MNHNY, CDR2 SVGAGI (reference sequence). CDR3 loop: CASRQGGHERFF. The CDR3 DNA sequence: TGTGCCAGTCGACAGGGAGGCCATGAGCGGTTCTTC.

V usage is TRBV24-1 and J usage is TRBJ2-3; 11 bases fit TRBD2. Looked up from germline, CDR1 is KGHDR and CDR2 is SFDVKD. Trimming removed 3 bases from V and 2 bases from J; junction bases left unmatched: 6. CDR3 length: 17 residues. CDR3: CATSDPLLAGVTDTQYF. The CDR3 bases are TGTGCCACCAGTGATCCATTACTAGCGGGGGTCACAGATACGCAGTATTTT.

This chain joins TRBV7-9 and TRBJ1-4, with a possible D match to TRBD1 (5 bases). The germline V gene has CDR1 SEHNR and CDR2 FQNEAQ (reference sequence). This CDR3 is built from 11 residues. Trimming took 7 bases from V and 6 from J, leaving 6 bases between them. The CDR3 spells CASIGDEKLFF. In nucleotides, the CDR3 is TGTGCCAGCATAGGGGATGAAAAACTGTTTTTT.

The V and J genes are TRBV3-1 and TRBJ2-7; D is ambiguous. The CDR3 spans 12 residues. CDR1 and CDR2 (germline): LGHDT, YNNKEL (reference sequence). Trimming stripped 1 base from V and 6 bases from J, with 7 bases between. DNA for the CDR3: TGTGCCAGCAGCCAAGGGGCAGGCGAGCAGTACTTC. Translation: CASSQGAGEQYF.

The V call is TRBV9, the J call TRBJ1-2, with TRBD1 matching over 10 bases. The CDR3 length is 16 residues. Germline trimming cut 5 bases from V and 3 bases from J; bases unmatched to any gene: 10. CDR1 and CDR2 from the germline V gene are SGDLS and YYNGEE. CDR3 bases: TGTGCCAGCAGAGGGGACAGGGGTAGTTATGACTATGGCTACACCTTC. Its protein is CASRGDRGSYDYGYTF.

In this sample, this clonotype turned up a few times. The rearrangement uses TRBV20-1 and TRBJ2-4; TRBD1 matches 8 bases. V dropped 6 bases and J dropped 9; count of bases not matched to a gene: 22. In germline, CDR1 is DFQATT, CDR2 SNEGSKA (reference sequence). CDR3 length: 17 amino acids. CDR3 sequence (DNA): TGCAGTGCGCGAAGGGGGACAGGTTCTTTTTATGCTGGCATTCAGTACTTC. Its protein is CSARRGTGSFYAGIQYF.

The J gene is TRBJ2-1, the V gene TRBV20-1; D tentatively reads TRBD1 or TRBD2 (5 bases each). Germline loops: CDR1 DFQATT, CDR2 SNEGSKA (reference sequence). The ends were cut back, 5 bases at V and 7 bases at J, with 18 bases in the middle. CDR3 size: 14 residues. The CDR3 region is CSADPGPTLNEQFF. The CDR3 DNA is TGCAGTGCTGATCCGGGACCGACTTTGAATGAGCAGTTCTTC.

The chain uses TRBV7-8 and TRBJ1-2, with TRBD1 matching over 7 bases. J lost 7 bases, V lost 5 bases, and 13 bases had no gene match. CDR3 length: 15 amino acids. The germline CDR1 and CDR2 sequences are SGHVS and FQNEAQ. The CDR3 is CASSPKLEGAGGYTF. CDR3 bases: TGTGCCAGCAGCCCCAAACTGGAGGGGGCTGGTGGCTACACCTTC.

Comment on this clonotype: One end of the junction varies from germline; a read error may be responsible. The chain is built from TRBV29-1 and TRBJ2-7; TRBD1 might be the D (5 bases). Germline V gives CDR1 SQVTM, CDR2 ANQGSEA. The CDR3 contains 14 residues. CDR3 sequence reads: CSVGYRTHSYEQYF. In DNA form, the CDR3 reads TGCAGTGTTGGGTACAGGACACACTCCTACGAGCAGTACTTC.

The chain employs TRBV6-7 and TRBJ1-2, with D possibly TRBD1 on 5 matching bases. TRBV6-7 is assigned to the ORF class and has an uncertain function. V gave up 11 bases and J gave up 7 bases, with 29 bases separating them. The CDR3 spans 16 residues. The CDR3 protein is CAFRGPQDRPIGGYTF. The CDR3 DNA sequence: TGTGCCTTTAGGGGCCCTCAGGACCGGCCGATTGGTGGCTACACCTTC.

The V and J genes are TRBV30 and TRBJ1-1; possible D gene TRBD1, 6 bases. CDR1 is GTSNPN, CDR2 SVGIG, per germline (reference sequence). The V end lost 0 bases, the J end lost 4 bases, and 15 bases lay between the germline ends. The CDR3 is 15 amino acids. CDR3 loop: CAWSVGTGLSTEAFF. For the CDR3, the DNA is TGTGCCTGGAGTGTAGGCACAGGGCTGAGCACTGAAGCTTTCTTT. Full variable domain (outside the CDR3, taken from reference TRBV30 and TRBJ1-1): SQTIHQWPATLVQPVGSPLSLECTVEGTSNPNLYWYRQAAGRGLQLLFYSVGIGQISSEVPQNLSASRPQDRQFILSSKKLLLSDSGFYLCAWSVGTGLSTEAFFGQGTRLTVV.

This chain links TRBV20-1 with TRBJ2-1; D might be TRBD1 (5 bases). The V gene lost 0 bases and the J gene lost 4 bases, with 13 bases spanning the gap. This CDR3 has 15 amino acids. Germline V CDR1 and CDR2: DFQATT, SNEGSKA (reference sequence). CDR3 nucleotide sequence: TGCAGTGCTAGAGATCGACAGCTAGATTACAATGAGCAGTTCTTC. It codes for CSARDRQLDYNEQFF.

The count of this clonotype is one. The chain carries TRBV25-1 and TRBJ1-1; maybe TRBD1 (5 bases). The CDR3 runs to 14 residues. Deletions cut 6 bases from V and 3 bases from J, with 14 bases between. From germline, CDR1 is MGHDK and CDR2 SYGVNS. CDR3 sequence reads: CASRPRDSHTEAFF. The CDR3 DNA reads as TGTGCCAGCAGGCCTCGGGACTCCCACACTGAAGCTTTCTTT.

This clonotype was detected a few times. V gene TRBV29-1 combines with J gene TRBJ2-3, with D possibly TRBD1 on 6 matching bases. With 1 base removed from V and 6 bases from J, the gap between germline ends came to 14 bases. From germline, CDR1 is SQVTM and CDR2 ANQGSEA. There are 14 residues in the CDR3. For the CDR3, the DNA is TGCAGCGTTGAAGGGGGGCGTTTAGGGGATACGCAGTATTTT. Its translation: CSVEGGRLGDTQYF.

The CDR3, as DNA: TGCAGCGTCAACACCGGGGAGCTGTTTTTT. This encodes CSVNTGELFF. The chain uses TRBV29-1 and TRBJ2-2; no reliable D call. Germline V gives CDR1 SQVTM, CDR2 ANQGSEA. The CDR3 spans 10 residues. V dropped 6 bases and J dropped 2 bases, with 1 base sitting between them.

The CDR3, as DNA: TGTGCCAGCAGCCATATCCGGGACAGCACTGAAGCTTTCTTT. Translation gives CASSHIRDSTEAFF. This chain uses TRBV12-3 or TRBV12-4 with TRBJ1-1, with 7 positions matching TRBD1. V gave up 6 bases and J gave up 4 bases; unmatched junction bases: 8. This CDR3 has 14 amino acids.

This clonotype was counted only a few times. This chain connects TRBV5-1 to TRBJ1-1; the D gene is possibly TRBD1 (5 bases). V lost 4 bases, J lost 5 bases, and 15 bases lay in between. This CDR3 has 14 residues. The V gene's germline CDR1 is SGHRS and CDR2 YFSETQ. This CDR3 reads CASSDGTDFTEAFF. CDR3 DNA: TGCGCCAGCAGCGACGGGACGGATTTTACTGAAGCTTTCTTT.

This chain joins TRBV14 and TRBJ1-2; D gene uncertain. CDR1 and CDR2 (germline): SGHDN, FVKESK. V lost 0 bases to trimming and J lost 4 bases, with 6 bases between them. The CDR3 contains 13 residues. CDR3 sequence (DNA): TGTGCCAGCAGCCAAGATCACGGCTATGGCTACACCTTC. The encoded protein is CASSQDHGYGYTF.